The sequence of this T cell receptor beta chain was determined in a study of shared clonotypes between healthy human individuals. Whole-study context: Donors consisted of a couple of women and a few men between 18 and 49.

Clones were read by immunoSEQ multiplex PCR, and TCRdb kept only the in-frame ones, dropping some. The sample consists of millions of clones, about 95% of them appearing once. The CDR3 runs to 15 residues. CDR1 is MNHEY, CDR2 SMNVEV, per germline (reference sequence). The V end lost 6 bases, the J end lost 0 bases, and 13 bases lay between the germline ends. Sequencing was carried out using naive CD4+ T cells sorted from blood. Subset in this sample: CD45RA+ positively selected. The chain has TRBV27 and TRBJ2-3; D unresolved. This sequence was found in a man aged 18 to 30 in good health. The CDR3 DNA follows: TGTGCCAGCAGCCCCCTGACCACTAGCACAGATACGCAGTATTTT. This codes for CASSPLTTSTDTQYF.